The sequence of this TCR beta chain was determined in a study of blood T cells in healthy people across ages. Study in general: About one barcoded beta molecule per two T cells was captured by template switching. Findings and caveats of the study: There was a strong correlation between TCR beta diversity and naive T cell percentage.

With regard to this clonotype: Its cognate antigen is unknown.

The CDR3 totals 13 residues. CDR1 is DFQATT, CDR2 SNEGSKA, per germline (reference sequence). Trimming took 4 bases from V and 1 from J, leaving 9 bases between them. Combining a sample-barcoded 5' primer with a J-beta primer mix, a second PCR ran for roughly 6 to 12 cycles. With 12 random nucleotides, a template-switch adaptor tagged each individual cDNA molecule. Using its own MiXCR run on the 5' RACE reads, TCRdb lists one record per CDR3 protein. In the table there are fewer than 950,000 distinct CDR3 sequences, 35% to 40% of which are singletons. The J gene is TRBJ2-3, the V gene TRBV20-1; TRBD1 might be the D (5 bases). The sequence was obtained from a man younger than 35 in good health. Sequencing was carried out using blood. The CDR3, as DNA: TGCAGTGCTAATGGCAGGGGCACAGATACGCAGTATTTT. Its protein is CSANGRGTDTQYF.